The TCR beta chain under discussion was sequenced for a study of Ad26.COV2.S vaccination and SARS-CoV-2 variants. Study summary: Dosing was one shot or two shots 56 days apart.

Treatment in this sample: approximately 18 received Ad26.COV2.S at low or high dose, single or two shots; roughly five received placebo; per-sample allocation not given. Day 63 following the first vaccine or placebo injection was when the samples were taken. Trimming shortened V by 1 base and J by 1 base, and 10 bases separated the two germline ends. Per the germline V gene, CDR1 is LNHDA and CDR2 is SQIVND (reference sequence). The CDR3 has 15 residues. This clone was seen only once. Its antigen is unidentified. Clones were sequenced by immunoSEQ multiplex PCR, and TCRdb holds only the in-frame ones, with some missing. Among fewer than 800,000 clones listed, about 89% were seen once. Study conclusions and caveats: Spike-specific CD8+ and CD4+ T cell responses reportedly showed substantial breadth after vaccination.

The TCR sequence derives from a person between 18 and 60 years old who received the Ad26.COV2.S COVID-19 vaccine or a placebo. This specimen was peripheral blood, taken in a trial of Ad26.COV2.S vaccine versus placebo. The V gene is TRBV19, the J gene TRBJ1-1; D gene ambiguous. The DNA for the CDR3 is TGTGCCAGTAGTATAGCCCACACTACGAACACTGAAGCTTTCTTT. Translated: CASSIAHTTNTEAFF.